Shown below are 18 T cell receptor beta chains from a single sample sequenced in a study of T cell changes during pregnancy in multiple sclerosis (dated by TCRdb to between 2018 and 2021). The library was built by means of the immunoSEQ multiplex PCR assay. TCRdb stores this immuneACCESS table with in-frame sequences only. Part of the clones is absent; in the studies checked, under half of the shortfall reflects unresolved V genes, and no reason is known for the rest. The sample records about 59,000 clones, approximately 90% of which are singletons. Approximately 1.3% of the sample lies in the top ten. The sample in question was peripheral blood, obtained in the second trimester of pregnancy. All receptors come from a female donor with multiple sclerosis, enrolled in a pregnancy study.

This chain links TRBV4-1 with TRBJ2-1, with 12 positions matching TRBD2. Looked up from germline, CDR1 is MGHRA and CDR2 is YSYEKL. Trimming removed 4 bases from V and 3 bases from J; junction bases left unmatched: 1. The CDR3 sequence is 15 residues long. The CDR3 here is CASSRTSGDYNEQFF. CDR3 DNA: TGCGCCAGCAGCCGGACTAGCGGGGACTACAATGAGCAGTTCTTC.

The genes are TRBV5-1 and TRBJ2-7; TRBD1 aligns across 9 bases. The CDR3 loop spans 13 amino acids. From germline, CDR1 is SGHRS and CDR2 YFSETQ. V shed 3 bases and J 6 bases; nucleotides not matched to a gene: 4. The DNA for the CDR3 is TGCGCCAGCAGCTCCGGACAGGGGAGCGAGCAGTACTTC. This codes for CASSSGQGSEQYF.

This chain connects TRBV5-5 to TRBJ1-1, with TRBD1 matching over 7 bases. V shed 0 bases and J 4 bases; nucleotides not matched to a gene: 6. Germline V gene lookup returns CDR1 SGHKS and CDR2 YYEKEE (reference sequence). The CDR3 sequence is 15 residues long. CDR3 DNA sequence: TGTGCCAGCAGCTTGGGTGCAGGGGGACCCACTGAAGCTTTCTTT. It is translated as CASSLGAGGPTEAFF.

The table lists this clone with a count of one. The gene calls are TRBV7-6 and TRBJ1-6; D may be TRBD1 (6 bases). The CDR3 length is 14 residues. Germline-derived CDR1 and CDR2 are SGHVS and FNYEAQ. V lost 4 bases and J lost 10, with 14 bases in between. In nucleotides, the CDR3 is TGTGCCAGCAGCTCGTATGGGGGCCGGTCACCCCTCCACTTT. Residues: CASSSYGGRSPLHF.

The gene calls are TRBV7-2 and TRBJ2-4; D might be TRBD2 (6 bases). Trimming removed 5 bases at V and 3 bases at J, with 17 bases between. The CDR3 totals 16 residues. Germline CDR1 is SGHTA and CDR2 is FQGNSA. Here the CDR3 DNA reads TGTGCCAGCAGCGGGGTTGGCGGGGTGGTCAAAAACATTCAGTACTTC. It yields the protein CASSGVGGVVKNIQYF.

The chain carries TRBV2 and TRBJ1-4; 8 nucleotides match TRBD1. Germline V gives CDR1 SNHLY, CDR2 FYNNEI. The CDR3 is made up of 15 amino acids. With V trimmed by 6 bases and J by 0 bases, 3 bases remained unmatched. CDR3 loop: CASRKQGATNEKLFF. The CDR3 nucleotides read TGTGCCAGCAGGAAACAGGGGGCAACTAATGAAAAACTGTTTTTT.

The J gene is TRBJ2-7, the V gene TRBV7-8, with 8 nucleotides matching TRBD1. Looked up from germline, CDR1 is SGHVS and CDR2 is FQNEAQ. The CDR3 is 16 residues long. V was pared by 4 bases and J by 2 bases, with 10 bases of the junction left unmatched. The CDR3 bases are TGTGCCAGCAGCTACGATCCAGGGGGCCGCACCTACGAGCAGTACTTC. Its protein is CASSYDPGGRTYEQYF.

V gene TRBV18 combines with J gene TRBJ2-7, with a weak D call TRBD2 (6 bases). This CDR3 has 15 residues. The germline V gene has CDR1 KGHSH and CDR2 LQKENI. The V and J ends lost 6 bases and 5 bases respectively, with 20 bases between them. The CDR3, as DNA: TGTGCCAGCTCTTCACCGGGGGACGCCAGGGACGAGCAGTACTTC. It yields the protein CASSSPGDARDEQYF. Using reference TRBV18 and TRBJ2-7 for the parts outside the CDR3, the full variable domain is NAGVMQNPRHLVRRRGQEARLRCSPMKGHSHVYWYRQLPEEGLKFMVYLQKENIIDESGMPKERFSAEFPKEGPSILRIQQVVRGDSAAYFCASSSPGDARDEQYFGPGTRLTVT.

The rearrangement links TRBV6-5 to TRBJ2-1; no clear D. With 4 bases removed from V and 9 bases from J, the gap between germline ends came to 10 bases. The CDR3 has 12 amino acids. Germline assignment: CDR1 MNHEY and CDR2 SVGAGI. The CDR3 reads CASSSHGREQFF. The CDR3 nucleotides read TGTGCCAGCAGTTCGCATGGGCGTGAGCAGTTCTTC.

This clone appeared a few times. This chain uses TRBV5-1 with TRBJ2-7, with D perhaps matching TRBD2 (5 bases). There are 11 residues in the CDR3. Germline V gene lookup returns CDR1 SGHRS and CDR2 YFSETQ. The V end lost 8 bases, the J end lost 1 base, and 7 bases lay between the germline ends. CDR3 sequence (DNA): TGCGCCAGTCGGGGTTCCTACGAGCAGTACTTC. It translates to CASRGSYEQYF. Full variable domain (rest looked up from reference TRBV5-1 and TRBJ2-7): KAGVTQTPRYLIKTRGQQVTLSCSPISGHRSVSWYQQTPGQGLQFLFEYFSETQRNKGNFPGRFSGRQFSNSRSEMNVSTLELGDSALYLCASRGSYEQYFGPGTRLTVT.

This chain uses TRBV7-3 with TRBJ2-3; D remains ambiguous. V was clipped by 1 base and J by 4 bases, with 12 bases between them. The CDR3 covers 15 residues. Germline-derived CDR1 and CDR2 are SGHTA and FQGTGA. CDR3 amino acids: CASSLMASPADTQYF. CDR3 in DNA: TGTGCCAGCAGCTTAATGGCCTCCCCCGCAGATACGCAGTATTTT.

This clone turned up a few times. CDR3: CASSPLVWQQGYYEQYF. The CDR3 DNA sequence: TGTGCCAGCTCACCACTAGTGTGGCAACAGGGGTACTACGAGCAGTACTTC. The chain uses TRBV18 and TRBJ2-7; 7 bases are shared with TRBD1. Trimming took 1 base from V and 3 from J; bases not matched to a gene: 12. This CDR3 has 17 amino acids. In germline, CDR1 is KGHSH, CDR2 LQKENI.

The chain employs TRBV5-6 and TRBJ2-6; D call uncertain. The V gene lost 0 bases and the J gene lost 1 base, with 5 bases spanning the gap. The CDR3 sequence is 15 residues long. CDR1 and CDR2 from the germline V gene are SGHDT and YYEEEE. The CDR3: CASSLGGSGANVLTF. Here the CDR3 DNA reads TGTGCCAGCAGCTTGGGCGGTTCTGGGGCCAACGTCCTGACTTTC.

V and J are TRBV9 and TRBJ2-5, with 9 positions matching TRBD2. V lost 3 bases to trimming and J lost 1 base; unmatched junction nucleotides: 10. Germline V gene data show CDR1 as SGDLS and CDR2 as YYNGEE. This CDR3 contains 17 residues. DNA of the CDR3: TGTGCCAGCAGCGCCCTTCGGACTAGCGATGGCCAAGAGACCCAGTACTTC. Translating gives CASSALRTSDGQETQYF.

In DNA form, the CDR3 reads TGTGCCAGCAGCCCCATCGACTCCGACACTGAAGCTTTCTTT. Its protein is CASSPIDSDTEAFF. V is TRBV5-4 and J is TRBJ1-1; D unclear. Trimming took off 4 bases at V and 3 bases at J, with 13 bases between the two ends. Germline V lookup: CDR1 SGHNT, CDR2 YYREEE (reference sequence). The CDR3 totals 14 residues. Full variable domain (rest looked up from reference TRBV5-4 and TRBJ1-1): ETGVTQSPTHLIKTRGQQVTLRCSSQSGHNTVSWYQQALGQGPQFIFQYYREEENGRGNFPPRFSGLQFPNYSSELNVNALELDDSALYLCASSPIDSDTEAFFGQGTRLTVV.

Here the CDR3 reads CAISERDREEAFF. The CDR3 nucleotides read TGTGCCATCAGTGAGCGGGACAGGGAGGAAGCTTTCTTT. The V gene is TRBV10-3, the J gene TRBJ1-1, with 9 bases identical to TRBD1. V lost 2 bases to trimming and J lost 8 bases; unmatched junction nucleotides: 3. Germline V gene sequence: CDR1 ENHRY, CDR2 SYGVKD. CDR3 size: 13 residues.

The rearrangement links TRBV5-1 to TRBJ2-5, with D unresolved. The CDR3 contains 13 residues. The germline V gene encodes CDR1 SGHRS and CDR2 YFSETQ. Trimming shortened V by 0 bases and J by 2 bases, and 5 bases separated the two germline ends. The CDR3 bases are TGCGCCAGCAGCTTGGGCCAGCAAGAGACCCAGTACTTC. It codes for CASSLGQQETQYF.

This clone was recorded once. The chain employs TRBV5-8 and TRBJ2-5; 7 bases are a match to TRBD2. The trim removed 4 bases at V and 4 bases at J, leaving 10 bases unmatched. Germline V gene lookup returns CDR1 SGHTS and CDR2 YDEGEE. This CDR3 region has 15 residues. The DNA of the CDR3 is TGTGCCAGCAGCCATAGCGGGTGGGGTCGAGAGACCCAGTACTTC. Its translation: CASSHSGWGRETQYF.